The clone carrying this T cell receptor beta chain was found a few times. This record belongs to a study of early T cells in non-severe SARS-CoV-2 infection. Study in general: Sequencing of unsorted whole blood was done on bulk RNA, leaving chains unpaired.

Germline CDR1 reads MDHEN; CDR2 reads SYDVKM. With 8 bases clipped from V and 5 bases from J, the junction kept 5 bases outside the gene matches. CDR3 size: 13 residues. Individual cDNA molecules received unique molecular identifiers during library preparation. A single record per CDR3 protein comes from TCRdb applying MiXCR to the 5' RACE reads. The sample lists under 95,000 distinct CDR3 sequences; approximately 15% were seen once. The J gene is TRBJ2-1, the V gene TRBV28, with TRBD1 matching over 8 bases. The sequenced sample consisted of whole blood. This clonotype originated in an adult who was a healthcare worker with PCR-confirmed SARS-CoV-2 infection or an uninfected control (not recorded which). The CDR3 DNA reads TGTGCCAGCCGACAGGGGAACGACAATGAGCAGTTCTTC. This gives the protein CASRQGNDNEQFF.